Shown below are 8 T cell receptor beta chains from a single sample sequenced in a study of CD8+ T cells in alopecia areata. Separation of pooled cutaneous lymph node cells was by sorting with CD4, CD8alpha, NKG2D, NKG2ACE and other markers. Extracted from the samples, RNA was reverse transcribed into cDNA to serve as the sequencing template. The data were produced by immunoSEQ multiplex PCR, yet TCRdb's version contains in-frame clones alone and is incomplete. The profile covers 270,000 or so clones, none occurring a single time. What was sequenced was CD4+ T cells sorted from a lymph node. These receptors were taken from a C3H/HeJ mouse with alopecia areata. This line is of MHC haplotype H2-k.

In regard to this clone: All gene names here are mouse names. The CDR3 end lies 4 residues beyond the end of the read and is filled in from the germline J gene. Other DNA sequences in this specimen translate into the identical CDR3. V usage is TRBV19 and J usage is TRBJ2-7, with 8 nucleotides matching TRBD2. CDR1 and CDR2 (germline): FNHDT, SITEND (reference sequence). Trimming at V came to 1 base and at J to 0 bases, leaving 3 bases not matched to a gene. The CDR3 is 15 amino acids. The sequenced CDR3 bases are TGTGCCAGCAGTATACTGGGGGGCTTCTCCTAT. The encoded protein is CASSILGGFSY. The full CDR3 is CASSILGGFSYEQYF.

As to this clone: Gene labels here are mouse ones. The read finishes 4 residues shy of the CDR3 end, and the germline J gene is used to complete it. The chain links TRBV5 to TRBJ2-2, with 11 bases aligning to TRBD2. J lost 4 bases, V lost 2 bases, and 6 bases had no gene match. The CDR3 sequence is 17 residues long. CDR1 and CDR2 (germline): LGHNA, YNLKQL (reference sequence). The sequenced part of the CDR3 DNA is TGTGCCAGCAGCCAACCACTGGGGGGGCGTGGCACCGGG. Its protein is CASSQPLGGRGTG. The CDR3 reads in full as CASSQPLGGRGTGQLYF.

With regard to this clone: Gene and germline names: mouse. The read is 4 residues too short to cover the CDR3 end, so that end is filled in from the germline J gene. The chain joins TRBV13-3 to TRBJ2-3; D call uncertain. CDR3 size: 13 residues. Germline loops: CDR1 NNHDY, CDR2 SYVADS. Deletions cut 0 bases from V and 2 bases from J, with 4 bases between. CDR3 region: CASSDDNAETLYF. The sequenced CDR3 bases are TGTGCCAGCAGTGATGACAATGCAGAA.

This clone came up a few times. Each gene name is a mouse one. The read comes to an end 4 residues before the CDR3 does, leaving the germline J gene to fill in the end. V usage is TRBV13-1 and J usage is TRBJ2-5, with 7 positions matching TRBD1. V lost 5 bases and J lost 2; bases outside the gene matches: 5. Germline V gene sequence: CDR1 NSHNY, CDR2 SYGAGN. The CDR3 has 14 residues. CDR3 amino acids: CASRHQGVQDTQYF. CDR3 DNA (partial): TGTGCCAGCAGGCATCAGGGGGTCCAAGAC.

This clone was seen only a few times. Here the gene names and germline are mouse. The read terminates 3 residues ahead of where the CDR3 ends, so the germline J gene completes it. The rearrangement uses TRBV5 and TRBJ1-6, with a weak D call TRBD1 (5 bases). TRBJ1-6 is labeled an ORF, and its function is uncertain. This CDR3 is built from 15 residues. Germline assignment: CDR1 LGHNA and CDR2 YNLKQL (reference sequence). V was pared by 0 bases and J by 6 bases, with 9 bases between. The sequenced CDR3 bases are TGTGCCAGCAGCCAAGATCCAGGGATTAATTCGCCC. This sequence encodes CASSQDPGINSP. From start to end, the CDR3 is CASSQDPGINSPLYF.

As concerns this clone: Genes here carry mouse names. With the read ending 3 residues before the CDR3 end, the germline J gene is used to fill in that end. V and J are TRBV5 and TRBJ1-6; D not certain. TRBJ1-6 is an ORF, and what it does is uncertain. Trimming cost V 4 bases and J 0 bases, with 7 bases left between them. This CDR3 has 15 residues. Germline-derived CDR1 and CDR2 are LGHNA and YNLKQL (reference sequence). CDR3 DNA (partial): TGTGCCAGCAGCCCACAGAGTTCCTATAATTCGCCC. The encoded protein is CASSPQSSYNSP. The entire CDR3 protein is CASSPQSSYNSPLYF.

This clone was found a few times. Gene names are the mouse ones. The read falls 4 residues short of the CDR3 end, and the missing part is taken from the germline J gene. The chain joins TRBV13-1 to TRBJ2-3, with D possibly TRBD1 on 6 matching bases. Germline CDR1 reads NSHNY; CDR2 reads SYGAGN. Between the trimmed V and J ends, which lost 4 bases and 2 bases, there was a span of 11 bases. CDR3 length equals 14 residues. CDR3 region: CASSLGHNAETLYF. Incomplete CDR3 DNA: TGTGCCAGCAGTCTGGGACACAATGCAGAA.

Concerning this clone itself: Genes and germline are mouse. The DNA ends 4 residues before the CDR3 does, and the rest of the CDR3 is filled in from the germline J gene. This sequence joins TRBV13-2 and TRBJ2-2, with 8 positions matching TRBD2. With V trimmed by 5 bases and J by 0 bases, 3 bases remained unmatched. The length of the CDR3 is 15 residues. Looked up from germline, CDR1 is NNHNN and CDR2 is SYGAGS (reference sequence). Partial CDR3 DNA: TGTGCCAGCGGCCACTGGGGGCCAAACACCGGG. Its protein is CASGHWGPNTG. The full CDR3 sequence reads CASGHWGPNTGQLYF.